The next 25 T cell receptor beta chains were all read from a single sample in a study of T cell therapy after organ transplantation. Sequencing was performed with immunoSEQ multiplex PCR; in TCRdb, only in-frame clones are kept and a portion is missing. The sample carries 51,000 or so clones, 94% recorded once. The antigens these receptors bind are not known. The source was CD8+ T cells from blood, collected before autologous CMV-specific T cell therapy. The receptors originated from a human patient who had received a solid organ transplant and had CMV disease.

This rearrangement joins TRBV4-1 to TRBJ2-7; D tentatively fits TRBD1 or TRBD2 (5 bases each). Trimming took 4 bases from V and 6 from J, leaving 13 bases between them. Germline CDR1 reads MGHRA; CDR2 reads YSYEKL. The CDR3 length is 13 residues. The CDR3 reads CASSPHVGTEQYF. The CDR3 DNA is TGCGCCAGCAGCCCCCATGTGGGGACCGAGCAGTACTTC.

CDR3 amino acids: CATHGGLSYEQYF. The DNA for the CDR3 is TGTGCCACCCACGGGGGGTTGTCCTACGAGCAGTACTTC. The genes are TRBV6-5 and TRBJ2-7, with 7 bases fitting TRBD2. The CDR3 is 13 residues long. With 10 bases clipped from V and 1 base from J, the junction kept 7 bases outside the gene matches. The germline V gene encodes CDR1 MNHEY and CDR2 SVGAGI.

The V gene is TRBV7-9, the J gene TRBJ1-1; D is uncertain. V lost 5 bases to trimming and J lost 1 base, with 5 bases between them. This CDR3 is built from 12 residues. Per germline, CDR1 SEHNR and CDR2 FQNEAQ (reference sequence). This CDR3 reads CASSPANTEAFF. In nucleotides, the CDR3 is TGTGCCAGCAGCCCAGCGAACACTGAAGCTTTCTTT. Full variable domain (missing parts from reference TRBV7-9 and TRBJ1-1): DTGVSQNPRHKITKRGQNVTFRCDPISEHNRLYWYRQTLGQGPEFLTYFQNEAQLEKSRLLSDRFSAERPKGSFSTLEIQRTEQGDSAMYLCASSPANTEAFFGQGTRLTVV.

The count of this clone is one. The V and J genes are TRBV6-5 and TRBJ1-2; weak D call: TRBD1 (5 bases). The CDR3 spans 14 residues. Trimming left V 0 bases short and J 5 bases short, with 10 bases between. Germline V gene lookup returns CDR1 MNHEY and CDR2 SVGAGI. The CDR3 loop is CASSYSSGQYGYTF. CDR3 nucleotide sequence: TGTGCCAGCAGTTACTCTTCAGGGCAGTATGGCTACACCTTC.

The J gene is TRBJ1-1, the V gene TRBV14; a weak D match, TRBD1 (6 bases). CDR1 SGHDN and CDR2 FVKESK come from the germline V gene. The length of the CDR3 is 15 residues. Trimming took off 3 bases at V and 0 bases at J, with 11 bases between the two ends. CDR3 region: CASSHIQGLNTEAFF. DNA for the CDR3: TGTGCCAGCAGCCACATCCAGGGGTTGAACACTGAAGCTTTCTTT.

The chain combines TRBV27 with TRBJ2-1, with D unresolved. Germline CDR1 reads MNHEY; CDR2 reads SMNVEV (reference sequence). This CDR3 comprises 12 residues. V lost 3 bases to trimming and J lost 7 bases, with 7 bases between them. The CDR3 spells CASSFGLNEQFF. CDR3 DNA sequence: TGTGCCAGCAGTTTTGGGCTTAATGAGCAGTTCTTC.

The chain recombines TRBV6-1 with TRBJ2-5; TRBD1 matches at 10 bases. TRBJ2-7 explains the end of the DNA better; the J call may be wrong. This CDR3 contains 14 residues. Per the germline V gene, CDR1 is MNHNS and CDR2 is SASEGT. CDR3: CANTDRGLPYEQYF. The CDR3 nucleotides read TGTGCCAACACTGACAGGGGGCTACCCTACGAGCAGTACTTC.

V is TRBV7-9 and J is TRBJ1-2, with 9 bases matching TRBD1. The CDR3 contains 15 residues. Germline V gives CDR1 SEHNR, CDR2 FQNEAQ (reference sequence). J was trimmed by 4 bases and V by 5 bases; bases with no gene match: 8. The CDR3 DNA sequence: TGTGCCAGCAGCCAGCAGACAGGGGGAGGCTATGGCTACACCTTC. This gives the protein CASSQQTGGGYGYTF.

The gene calls are TRBV19 and TRBJ1-2, with D possibly TRBD1 on 5 matching bases. There are 13 residues in the CDR3. The germline V gene encodes CDR1 LNHDA and CDR2 SQIVND (reference sequence). Trimming pared 5 bases from V and 8 bases from J, leaving 15 bases between. CDR3 in DNA: TGTGCCAGTAGTCCTAAGGCAGGGCACGGCTACACCTTC. This encodes CASSPKAGHGYTF. The whole variable domain, remainder taken from reference TRBV19 and TRBJ1-2, is DGGITQSPKYLFRKEGQNVTLSCEQNLNHDAMYWYRQDPGQGLRLIYYSQIVNDFQKGDIAEGYSVSREKKESFPLTVTSAQKNPTAFYLCASSPKAGHGYTFGSGTRLTVV.

V gene TRBV7-2 combines with J gene TRBJ2-3; possibly TRBD2 for D (6 bases). V was pared by 4 bases and J by 5 bases, with 22 bases between. The V gene's germline CDR1 is SGHTA and CDR2 FQGNSA. The CDR3 length is 17 residues. CDR3: CASSSPDPGLLGDTQYF. As DNA, the CDR3 is TGTGCCAGCAGCTCCCCGGACCCGGGACTCCTCGGAGATACGCAGTATTTT.

This clone came up once. The chain couples TRBV6-5 to TRBJ1-6, with D unresolved. The V end lost 7 bases, the J end lost 3 bases, and 10 bases lay between the germline ends. Germline loops: CDR1 MNHEY, CDR2 SVGAGI. The CDR3 has 14 residues. CDR3: CASTPSLYNSPLHF. In DNA, the CDR3 is TGTGCCAGCACACCCTCCCTCTATAATTCACCCCTCCACTTT.

This chain uses TRBV27 with TRBJ2-7; D is possibly TRBD1 (5 bases). CDR1 MNHEY and CDR2 SMNVEV come from the germline V gene (reference sequence). V was clipped by 5 bases and J by 4 bases, with 12 bases between them. This CDR3 has 13 residues. The DNA for the CDR3 is TGTGCCAGCAGTCCCCGACAGCCTTACGAGCAGTACTTC. It translates to CASSPRQPYEQYF.

The chain combines TRBV6-4 with TRBJ2-7, with D possibly being TRBD1 (6 bases). The V gene lost 5 bases and the J gene lost 3 bases, with 14 bases spanning the gap. The CDR3 extends over 14 amino acids. Germline V gene data show CDR1 as MRHNA and CDR2 as SNTAGT. DNA of the CDR3: TGTGCCAGCAGTCGCAGGGGCTCACGCTACGAGCAGTACTTC. Its translation: CASSRRGSRYEQYF.

This chain joins TRBV6-1 and TRBJ2-5; the D gene is possibly TRBD1 (6 bases). The CDR3 covers 12 residues. V lost 10 bases and J 5 bases, leaving 14 bases between the germline ends. The germline V gene has CDR1 MNHNS and CDR2 SASEGT. The CDR3 coding sequence is TGTGCCACCTTACAGGGACGGGAGACCCAGTACTTC. Protein product: CATLQGRETQYF.

This chain connects TRBV27 to TRBJ2-3; either TRBD1 or TRBD2 may fit D (6 bases each). CDR3 length equals 16 residues. The germline gives CDR1 MNHEY, CDR2 SMNVEV (reference sequence). With 8 bases removed from V and 1 base from J, the gap between germline ends came to 19 bases. In DNA form, the CDR3 reads TGTGCCAGCGCCTTCCGGAGGGGGGACGGCACAGATACGCAGTATTTT. This gives the protein CASAFRRGDGTDTQYF.

The V gene is TRBV4-1, the J gene TRBJ2-7, with 9 bases fitting TRBD2. Germline CDR1 reads MGHRA; CDR2 reads YSYEKL. The J segment lost 4 bases and the V segment lost 1 base, leaving 8 bases of the junction unmatched. CDR3 length: 16 amino acids. In DNA, the CDR3 is TGCGCCAGCAGCCAAGGTCCTGGCGGGAGGGGATACGAGCAGTACTTC. As protein: CASSQGPGGRGYEQYF.

This chain uses TRBV5-6 with TRBJ2-5; possibly TRBD1 for D (5 bases). V dropped 6 bases and J dropped 2 bases, with 20 bases sitting between them. This CDR3 is 16 amino acids long. CDR1 is SGHDT and CDR2 is YYEEEE in the germline V gene. Here the CDR3 reads CASNFGLIKGQETQYF. The CDR3 bases are TGTGCCAGCAACTTTGGCCTCATAAAGGGGCAAGAGACCCAGTACTTC.

The CDR3 protein is CASSYSMRGEQFF. As DNA, the CDR3 is TGTGCCAGCAGTTACTCGATGAGGGGTGAGCAGTTCTTC. This rearrangement joins TRBV6-5 to TRBJ2-1; tentatively, D is TRBD1 or TRBD2 (5 bases each). The CDR3 length is 13 residues. Trimming removed 0 bases from V and 9 bases from J, with 9 bases in between. The germline V gene has CDR1 MNHEY and CDR2 SVGAGI.

The V call is TRBV21-1, the J call TRBJ2-5; the table's D call, TRBD1, has no DNA check behind it. TRBV21-1 is deemed a pseudogene. This CDR3 has 17 amino acids. Written as DNA, the CDR3 is TGTGCCAGCAGCAAACGATCCCGGGACAGGGACCAAGAGACCCAGTACTTC. Protein product: CASSKRSRDRDQETQYF.

The chain joins TRBV6-1 to TRBJ1-1; D unresolved. CDR3 length: 13 amino acids. Germline V gene sequence: CDR1 MNHNS, CDR2 SASEGT. Trimming cost V 1 base and J 4 bases, with 7 bases left between them. The CDR3 sequence: CASSEGWGTEAFF. CDR3 coding DNA: TGTGCCAGCAGTGAAGGTTGGGGCACTGAAGCTTTCTTT.

The V gene is TRBV11-2, the J gene TRBJ1-3; no clear D. V was cut by 4 bases and J by 4 bases, with 20 bases left in between. CDR3 length: 17 amino acids. CDR1 is SGHAT and CDR2 is FQNNGV in the germline V gene. The CDR3 DNA is TGTGCCAGCAGCTCCTTTCCGGTAGGGCCGAGCGGAAACACCATATATTTT. Translation gives CASSSFPVGPSGNTIYF.

The V and J genes are TRBV5-6 and TRBJ2-7; D is uncertain. This CDR3 spans 15 amino acids. Trimming took off 2 bases at V and 2 bases at J, with 14 bases between the two ends. Germline CDR1 and CDR2: SGHDT and YYEEEE. CDR3 DNA sequence: TGTGCCAGCAGCTTAGGCGGCTTGATTACCTACGAGCAGTACTTC. It yields the protein CASSLGGLITYEQYF.

The V call is TRBV9, the J call TRBJ2-7; D is unclear. The germline gives CDR1 SGDLS, CDR2 YYNGEE. V lost 0 bases, J lost 2 bases, and 12 bases lay in between. This CDR3 has 15 residues. CDR3 amino acids: CASSVDGTATYEQYF. CDR3 sequence (DNA): TGTGCCAGCAGCGTAGATGGAACAGCGACCTACGAGCAGTACTTC.

The gene calls are TRBV6-1 and TRBJ1-2; possible D gene TRBD1, 6 bases. V was clipped by 2 bases and J by 8 bases, with 18 bases between them. CDR3 length equals 15 residues. Germline V gives CDR1 MNHNS, CDR2 SASEGT. CDR3 residues: CASSEYLGHLLGYTF. Here the CDR3 DNA reads TGTGCCAGCAGTGAATACTTGGGACACCTCCTAGGCTACACCTTC.

The chain recombines TRBV19 with TRBJ1-5; D unresolved. V was trimmed by 1 base and J by 6 bases, leaving 13 bases between them. The CDR3 totals 15 residues. Per the germline V gene, CDR1 is LNHDA and CDR2 is SQIVND (reference sequence). DNA for the CDR3: TGTGCCAGTAGTATAGTGGGAGGACCGCGTCAGCCCCAGCATTTT. Translating gives CASSIVGGPRQPQHF.